This TCR beta chain derives from a study of blood T cells in healthy people across ages. Turning to this clonotype: What it recognizes is unknown.

V lost 3 bases to trimming and J lost 7 bases, with 12 bases between them. Germline CDR1 is SGHRS and CDR2 is YFSETQ. This CDR3 has 13 amino acids. With a J-beta primer mix and a sample-barcoded 5' primer, a second PCR ran about 7 to 12 cycles. TCRdb re-called the 5' RACE reads with MiXCR, one entry per CDR3 protein. The sample includes 1.5 million to 2 million distinct CDR3 sequences, roughly 28% of them seen just once. Study observations and caveats: There were more naive CD4+ cells and higher diversity in long-lived donors than in aged donors. A conclusive naive versus antigen-experienced comparison was prevented by the unsorted PBMCs.

Researchers isolated at least 6 million PBMCs per sample. Material: blood. The V gene is TRBV5-1, the J gene TRBJ2-3; D not resolved. This clonotype was obtained from a woman in her thirties in good health. The CDR3 nucleotides are TGCGCCAGCAGCTCCCTACGGTCAAATACGCAGTATTTT. This translates into CASSSLRSNTQYF. The variable domain in full, with the rest retrieved from reference TRBV5-1 and TRBJ2-3, is KAGVTQTPRYLIKTRGQQVTLSCSPISGHRSVSWYQQTPGQGLQFLFEYFSETQRNKGNFPGRFSGRQFSNSRSEMNVSTLELGDSALYLCASSSLRSNTQYFGPGTRLTVL.